Following are 15 T cell receptor beta chains from one sample sequenced in a study of blood T cell repertoires in COVID-19. Data came from immunoSEQ multiplex PCR; TCRdb stores just in-frame clones and leaves some out. Of around 250,000 clones listed, roughly 88% are singletons. Sequencing input: PBMCs or T cells enriched from blood (not recorded which). These receptors were collected from a woman in her 50s who had recovered from COVID-19.

This chain connects TRBV7-2 to TRBJ2-3, with D hard to call. Trimming removed 5 bases at V and 6 bases at J, with 15 bases between. There are 14 residues in the CDR3. Germline V gene lookup returns CDR1 SGHTA and CDR2 FQGNSA. This CDR3 is CASSPNSPPDTQYF. CDR3 DNA: TGTGCCAGCAGCCCTAACTCGCCCCCGGATACGCAGTATTTT.

The chain is built from TRBV7-2 and TRBJ2-1, with TRBD2 identical over 8 bases. CDR3 length: 16 residues. CDR1 SGHTA and CDR2 FQGNSA come from the germline V gene. Unmatched junction bases numbered 4, after V lost 1 base and J lost 2 bases. The CDR3 here is CASSLGAAGAYNEQFF. The CDR3, as DNA: TGTGCCAGCAGCTTAGGGGCAGCGGGGGCCTACAATGAGCAGTTCTTC.

V and J are TRBV7-8 and TRBJ2-7, with 10 bases that match TRBD2. Per germline, CDR1 SGHVS and CDR2 FQNEAQ. This CDR3 contains 16 residues. The V and J ends lost 2 bases and 6 bases, in that order; junction bases with no gene match: 10. The CDR3 here is CASSLFISGRAFEQYF. The DNA of the CDR3 is TGTGCCAGCAGCTTATTTATCAGCGGGAGGGCCTTCGAGCAGTACTTC.

The genes are TRBV5-7 and TRBJ2-2; 12 nucleotides align to TRBD1. TRBV5-7 is reported as an ORF; its role is uncertain. This CDR3 contains 18 residues. V dropped 6 bases and J dropped 4; count of bases not matched to a gene: 13. DNA for the CDR3: TGTGCCAGCATCCCGGGACAGGGGGCGACGTGTGCCACCGGGGAGCTGTTTTTT. Protein product: CASIPGQGATCATGELFF.

The chain recombines TRBV24-1 with TRBJ2-7; TRBD1 might be the D (6 bases). Trimming removed 9 bases at V and 2 bases at J, with 16 bases between. CDR1 is KGHDR and CDR2 is SFDVKD in the germline V gene. This CDR3 comprises 14 residues. The CDR3 DNA sequence: TGTGCCACCCGCTTGGGGACACAAACCTACGAGCAGTACTTC. Residues: CATRLGTQTYEQYF.

This chain uses TRBV7-8 with TRBJ1-2; no clear D gene. Trimming took 0 bases from V and 8 from J, leaving 19 bases between them. CDR1 and CDR2 (germline): SGHVS, FQNEAQ. The CDR3 extends over 16 amino acids. CDR3 coding DNA: TGTGCCAGCAGCTTAGCGCGGAGGGTCTCGCGGGAGGGCTACACCTTC. It specifies CASSLARRVSREGYTF.

The rearrangement joins TRBV6-4 to TRBJ2-5; D unclear. Germline V lookup: CDR1 MRHNA, CDR2 SNTAGT. This CDR3 is built from 13 residues. The V and J ends lost 3 bases and 2 bases respectively, with 7 bases between them. The CDR3: CASSDCYQETQYF. The CDR3 bases are TGTGCCAGCAGTGATTGTTATCAAGAGACCCAGTACTTC.

This clone was observed a few times. The rearrangement links TRBV2 to TRBJ1-2; D call uncertain. The CDR3 is 12 amino acids. From germline, CDR1 is SNHLY and CDR2 FYNNEI. Trimming pared 4 bases from V and 8 bases from J, leaving 11 bases between. The CDR3 sequence: CASSGLLGGYTF. The CDR3 nucleotides read TGTGCCAGCAGTGGACTCTTAGGAGGCTACACCTTC. The variable domain in full, completed from reference TRBV2 and TRBJ1-2, reads EPEVTQTPSHQVTQMGQEVILRCVPISNHLYFYWYRQILGQKVEFLVSFYNNEISEKSEIFDDQFSVERPDGSNFTLKIRSTKLEDSAMYFCASSGLLGGYTFGSGTRLTVV.

V is TRBV4-3 and J is TRBJ2-7; TRBD1 agrees at 7 bases. CDR1 and CDR2 from the germline V gene are LGHNA and YSLEER. V shed 3 bases and J 6 bases; nucleotides not matched to a gene: 5. The CDR3 runs 13 residues. CDR3 residues: CASSHGTAREQYF. Written as DNA, the CDR3 is TGCGCCAGCAGCCACGGGACAGCCCGCGAGCAGTACTTC.

The genes are TRBV7-9 and TRBJ2-7, with 8 bases fitting TRBD1. Germline trimming cut 4 bases from V and 5 bases from J; bases unmatched to any gene: 10. The CDR3 totals 15 residues. The germline V gene encodes CDR1 SEHNR and CDR2 FQNEAQ (reference sequence). CDR3: CASSSLGQGRDEQYF. CDR3 sequence (DNA): TGTGCCAGCAGCTCTCTTGGACAGGGTAGAGACGAGCAGTACTTC.

CDR3 region: CASSLEVTASYEQYF. The CDR3, as DNA: TGTGCCAGCAGCTTAGAGGTTACAGCATCCTACGAGCAGTACTTC. The rearrangement links TRBV7-2 to TRBJ2-7; no clear D. V was cut by 1 base and J by 1 base, with 11 bases left in between. Germline CDR1 reads SGHTA; CDR2 reads FQGNSA. The CDR3 has 15 amino acids.

The genes are TRBV28 and TRBJ2-2; 7 bases align to TRBD2. The CDR3 contains 14 residues. CDR1 and CDR2 (germline): MDHEN, SYDVKM. With V trimmed by 3 bases and J by 4 bases, 2 bases remained unmatched. CDR3 residues: CASSFRGVTGELFF. The DNA for the CDR3 is TGTGCCAGCAGTTTTCGGGGGGTCACCGGGGAGCTGTTTTTT.

This chain links TRBV7-9 with TRBJ1-2; D may be TRBD1 (5 bases). Looked up from germline, CDR1 is SEHNR and CDR2 is FQNEAQ (reference sequence). The V gene lost 1 base and the J gene lost 4 bases, with 10 bases spanning the gap. The CDR3 totals 14 residues. The CDR3 sequence is CASSLERGSYGYTF. The CDR3 coding sequence is TGTGCCAGCAGCTTAGAAAGGGGCTCCTATGGCTACACCTTC.

V gene TRBV7-2 combines with J gene TRBJ2-2; 9 nucleotides agree with TRBD2. The germline CDR1 and CDR2 sequences are SGHTA and FQGNSA. V lost 2 bases to trimming and J lost 1 base; unmatched junction nucleotides: 5. The CDR3 is made up of 17 amino acids. The CDR3 DNA is TGTGCCAGCAGCTTACCGTGGCGGGGGGGGAACACCGGGGAGCTGTTTTTT. This gives the protein CASSLPWRGGNTGELFF.

This clone was seen a few times. The rearrangement links TRBV7-8 to TRBJ1-1; 9 positions agree with TRBD1. J was trimmed by 5 bases and V by 5 bases; bases with no gene match: 12. This CDR3 spans 16 amino acids. CDR1 is SGHVS and CDR2 is FQNEAQ in the germline V gene. DNA for the CDR3: TGTGCCAGCAGCCAACTTCCGGGACAGGGAAGGACTGAAGCTTTCTTT. Its translation: CASSQLPGQGRTEAFF.